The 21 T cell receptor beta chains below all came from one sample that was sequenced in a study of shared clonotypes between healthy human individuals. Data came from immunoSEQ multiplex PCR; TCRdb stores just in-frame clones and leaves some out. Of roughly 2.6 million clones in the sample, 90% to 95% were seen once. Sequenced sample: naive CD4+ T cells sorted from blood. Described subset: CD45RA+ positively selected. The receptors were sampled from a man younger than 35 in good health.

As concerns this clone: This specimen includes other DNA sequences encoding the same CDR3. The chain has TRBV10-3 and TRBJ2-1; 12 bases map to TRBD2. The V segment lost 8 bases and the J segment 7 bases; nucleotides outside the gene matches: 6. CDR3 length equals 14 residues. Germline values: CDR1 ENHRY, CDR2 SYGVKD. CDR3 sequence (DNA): TGTGCCATCTCGACTAGCGGGGGCCCGAATGAGCAGTTCTTC. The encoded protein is CAISTSGGPNEQFF.

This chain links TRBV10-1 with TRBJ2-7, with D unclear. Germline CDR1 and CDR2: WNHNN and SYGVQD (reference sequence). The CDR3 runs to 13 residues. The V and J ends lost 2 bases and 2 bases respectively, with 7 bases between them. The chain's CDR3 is CASSERLAYEQYF. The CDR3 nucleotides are TGCGCCAGCAGTGAGCGGCTAGCCTACGAGCAGTACTTC.

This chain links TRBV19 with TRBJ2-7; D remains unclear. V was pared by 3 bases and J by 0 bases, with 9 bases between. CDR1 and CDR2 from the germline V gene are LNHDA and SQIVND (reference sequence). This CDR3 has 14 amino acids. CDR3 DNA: TGTGCCAGTAGTATTCTCGGCAACTCCTACGAGCAGTACTTC. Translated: CASSILGNSYEQYF.

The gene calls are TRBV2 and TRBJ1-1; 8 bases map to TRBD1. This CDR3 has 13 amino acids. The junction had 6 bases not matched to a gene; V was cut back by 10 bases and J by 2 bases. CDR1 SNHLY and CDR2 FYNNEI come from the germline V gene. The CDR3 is CAIQGELNTEAFF. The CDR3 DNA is TGTGCCATACAGGGGGAGCTAAACACTGAAGCTTTCTTT.

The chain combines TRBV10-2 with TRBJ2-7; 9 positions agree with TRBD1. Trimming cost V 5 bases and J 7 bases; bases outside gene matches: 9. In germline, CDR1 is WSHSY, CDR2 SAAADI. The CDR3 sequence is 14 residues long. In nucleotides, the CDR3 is TGCGCCAGCAGTAAAGGACAGGGGAGGTTTGAGCAGTACTTC. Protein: CASSKGQGRFEQYF.

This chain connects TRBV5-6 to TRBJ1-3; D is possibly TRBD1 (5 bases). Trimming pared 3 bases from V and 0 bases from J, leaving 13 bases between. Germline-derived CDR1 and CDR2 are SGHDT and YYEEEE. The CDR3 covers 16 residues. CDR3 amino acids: CASSSQVLSSGNTIYF. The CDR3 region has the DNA TGTGCCAGCAGCTCACAGGTCCTAAGCTCTGGAAACACCATATATTTT.

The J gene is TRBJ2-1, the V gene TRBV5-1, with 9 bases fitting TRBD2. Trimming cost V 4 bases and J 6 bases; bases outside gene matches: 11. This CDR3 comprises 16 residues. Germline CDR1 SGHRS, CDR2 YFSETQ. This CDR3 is CASSHIALAGTNEQFF. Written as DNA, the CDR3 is TGCGCCAGCAGCCACATAGCGCTAGCGGGAACCAATGAGCAGTTCTTC.

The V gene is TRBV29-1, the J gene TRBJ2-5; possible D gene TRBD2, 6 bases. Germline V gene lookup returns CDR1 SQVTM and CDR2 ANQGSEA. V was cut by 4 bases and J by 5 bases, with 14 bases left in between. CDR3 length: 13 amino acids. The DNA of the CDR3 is TGCAGCGTTGTACTGAGTCTAGCGGAGACCCAGTACTTC. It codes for CSVVLSLAETQYF.

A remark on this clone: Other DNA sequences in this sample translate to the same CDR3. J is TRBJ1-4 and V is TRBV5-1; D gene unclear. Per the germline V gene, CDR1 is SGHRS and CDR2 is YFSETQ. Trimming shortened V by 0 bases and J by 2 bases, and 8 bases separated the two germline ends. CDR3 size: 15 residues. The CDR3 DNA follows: TGCGCCAGCAGCTTGGACCGGACGACTAATGAAAAACTGTTTTTT. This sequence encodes CASSLDRTTNEKLFF.

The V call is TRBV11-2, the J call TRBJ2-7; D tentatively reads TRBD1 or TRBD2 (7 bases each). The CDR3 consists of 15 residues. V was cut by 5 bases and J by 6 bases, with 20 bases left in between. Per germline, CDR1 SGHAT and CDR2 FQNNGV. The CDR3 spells CASSHRPWEGAEQYF. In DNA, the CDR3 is TGTGCCAGCAGCCACCGCCCGTGGGAGGGGGCCGAGCAGTACTTC.

CDR3 loop: CASSVDGSESSYNEQFF. The CDR3 bases are TGTGCCAGCAGCGTAGATGGGAGCGAGAGCTCCTACAATGAGCAGTTCTTC. The V call is TRBV9, the J call TRBJ2-1; possible D gene TRBD2, 5 bases. This CDR3 contains 17 residues. With 0 bases removed from V and 0 bases from J, the gap between germline ends came to 13 bases. The germline V gene has CDR1 SGDLS and CDR2 YYNGEE.

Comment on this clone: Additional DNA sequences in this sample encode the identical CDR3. The CDR3 DNA is TGTGCCAGCAGCTTGAGCGGGAGGGCCTACGAGCAGTACTTC. Its protein is CASSLSGRAYEQYF. The chain joins TRBV7-9 to TRBJ2-7; TRBD2 matches 10 bases. In germline, CDR1 is SEHNR, CDR2 FQNEAQ (reference sequence). There are 14 residues in the CDR3. V shed 3 bases and J 2 bases; nucleotides not matched to a gene: 1.

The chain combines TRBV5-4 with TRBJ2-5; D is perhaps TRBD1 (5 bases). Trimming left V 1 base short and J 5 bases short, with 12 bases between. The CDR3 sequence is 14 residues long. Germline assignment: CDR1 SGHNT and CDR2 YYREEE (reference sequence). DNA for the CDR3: TGTGCCAGCAGCTTGAGTCAGGGCGGCGAGACCCAGTACTTC. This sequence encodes CASSLSQGGETQYF.

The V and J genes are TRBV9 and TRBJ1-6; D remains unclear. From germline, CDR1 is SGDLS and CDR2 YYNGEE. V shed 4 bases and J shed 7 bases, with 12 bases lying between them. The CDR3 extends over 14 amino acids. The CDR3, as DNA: TGTGCCAGCAGCCCCCGGGAGTCAAATTCACCCCTCCACTTT. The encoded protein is CASSPRESNSPLHF.

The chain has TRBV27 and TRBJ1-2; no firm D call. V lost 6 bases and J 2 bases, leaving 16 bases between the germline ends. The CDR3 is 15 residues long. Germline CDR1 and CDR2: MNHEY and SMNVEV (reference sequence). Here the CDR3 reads CASSPLGGGNYGYTF. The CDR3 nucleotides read TGTGCCAGCAGCCCCCTGGGTGGAGGGAACTATGGCTACACCTTC.

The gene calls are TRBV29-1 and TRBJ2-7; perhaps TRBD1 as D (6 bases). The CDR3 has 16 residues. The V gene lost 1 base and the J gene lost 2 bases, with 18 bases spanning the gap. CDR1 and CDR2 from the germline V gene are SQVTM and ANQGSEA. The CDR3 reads CSVEVAVGRGPYEQYF. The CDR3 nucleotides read TGCAGCGTTGAAGTCGCGGTGGGCAGGGGCCCCTACGAGCAGTACTTC.

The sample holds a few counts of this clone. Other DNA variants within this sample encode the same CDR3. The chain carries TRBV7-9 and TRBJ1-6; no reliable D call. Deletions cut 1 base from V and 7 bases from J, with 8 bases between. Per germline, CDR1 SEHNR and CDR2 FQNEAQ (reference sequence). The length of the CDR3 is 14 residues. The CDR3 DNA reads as TGTGCCAGCAGCTTAGGGACGGTGAATTCACCCCTCCACTTT. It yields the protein CASSLGTVNSPLHF.

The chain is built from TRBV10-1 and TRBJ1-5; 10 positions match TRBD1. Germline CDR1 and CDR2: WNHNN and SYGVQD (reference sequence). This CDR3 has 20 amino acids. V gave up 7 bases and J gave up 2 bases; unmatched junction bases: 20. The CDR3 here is CASKGVTRTGGSVGNQPQHF. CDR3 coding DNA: TGCGCCAGCAAAGGGGTAACCCGGACAGGGGGTTCTGTAGGCAATCAGCCCCAGCATTTT.

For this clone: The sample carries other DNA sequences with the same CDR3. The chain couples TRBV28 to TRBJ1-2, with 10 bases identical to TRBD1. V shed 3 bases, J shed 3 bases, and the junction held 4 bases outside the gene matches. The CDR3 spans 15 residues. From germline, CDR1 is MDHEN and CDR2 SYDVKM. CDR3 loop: CASSFLGTGDYGYTF. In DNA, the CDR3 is TGTGCCAGCAGTTTTCTTGGGACAGGGGACTATGGCTACACCTTC.

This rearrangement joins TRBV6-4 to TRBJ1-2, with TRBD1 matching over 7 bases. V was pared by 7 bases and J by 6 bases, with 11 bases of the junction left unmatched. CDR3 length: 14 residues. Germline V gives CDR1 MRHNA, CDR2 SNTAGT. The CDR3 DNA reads TGTGCCAGCATTTCGACAGGGCGAGGGCATGGCTACACCTTC. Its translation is CASISTGRGHGYTF.

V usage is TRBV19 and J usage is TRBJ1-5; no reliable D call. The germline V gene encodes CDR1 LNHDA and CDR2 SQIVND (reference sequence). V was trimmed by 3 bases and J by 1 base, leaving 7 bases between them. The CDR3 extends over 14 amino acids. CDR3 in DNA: TGTGCCAGTAGTATTAACCTGAGCAATCAGCCCCAGCATTTT. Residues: CASSINLSNQPQHF.